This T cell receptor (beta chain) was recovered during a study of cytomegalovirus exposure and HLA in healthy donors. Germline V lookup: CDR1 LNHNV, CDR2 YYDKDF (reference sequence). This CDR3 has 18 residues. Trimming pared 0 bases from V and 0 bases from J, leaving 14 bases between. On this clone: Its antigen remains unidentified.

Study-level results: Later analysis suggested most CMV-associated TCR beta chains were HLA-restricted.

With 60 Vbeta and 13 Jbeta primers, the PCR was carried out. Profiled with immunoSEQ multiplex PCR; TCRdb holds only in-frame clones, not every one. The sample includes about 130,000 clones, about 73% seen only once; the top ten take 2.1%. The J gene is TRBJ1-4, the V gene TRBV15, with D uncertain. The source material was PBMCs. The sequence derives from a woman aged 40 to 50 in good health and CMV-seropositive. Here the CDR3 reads CATSRDRPGAATNEKLFF. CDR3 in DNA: TGTGCCACCAGCAGAGATCGGCCGGGAGCTGCAACTAATGAAAAACTGTTTTTT.